This TCR beta chain was profiled in a study of neoadjuvant nivolumab and ipilimumab in lung cancer. Study summary: Patients got nivolumab 3 mg/kg on days 1, 15 and 29; combination added ipilimumab 1 mg/kg day 1.

Worth noting for this clone: What it binds is not known.

This CDR3 contains 17 residues. Germline V gives CDR1 SEHNR, CDR2 FQNEAQ (reference sequence). The trim removed 3 bases at V and 7 bases at J, leaving 14 bases unmatched. General study findings and limits: TCR receptors were sequenced in few samples. TCR clonality did not significantly correlate with pathologic tumor regression. Higher pretherapy blood TCR richness went with higher resected-tumor richness.

Some clones are missing from TCRdb's copy, which holds only in-frame ones; the method was immunoSEQ multiplex PCR. The sample records 20,000 to 25,000 clones, 82% being singletons. This receptor was identified in an adult with non-small cell lung cancer. The chain uses TRBV7-9 and TRBJ1-2, with TRBD1 matching 10 bases. The starting material was peripheral blood, obtained before neoadjuvant nivolumab, alone or with ipilimumab. CDR3: CASSFANTGTGASGYTF. CDR3 nucleotides: TGTGCCAGCAGCTTTGCTAATACCGGGACAGGGGCTTCTGGCTACACCTTC.